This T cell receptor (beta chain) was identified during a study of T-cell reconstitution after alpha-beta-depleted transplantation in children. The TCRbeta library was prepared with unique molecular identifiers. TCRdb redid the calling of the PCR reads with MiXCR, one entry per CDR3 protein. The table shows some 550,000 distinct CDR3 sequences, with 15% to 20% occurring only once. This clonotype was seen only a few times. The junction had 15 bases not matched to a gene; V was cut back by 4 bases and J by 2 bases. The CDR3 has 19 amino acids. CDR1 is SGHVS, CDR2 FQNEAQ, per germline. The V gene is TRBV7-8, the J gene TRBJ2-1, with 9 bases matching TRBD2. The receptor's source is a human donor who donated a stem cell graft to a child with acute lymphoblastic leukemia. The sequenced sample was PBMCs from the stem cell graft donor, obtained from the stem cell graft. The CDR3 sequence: CASSSPIHSGGDPYNEQFF. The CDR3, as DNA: TGTGCCAGCAGCTCCCCAATCCATAGCGGGGGTGATCCCTACAATGAGCAGTTCTTC.